This T cell receptor (beta chain) comes out of a study of T cells after posttransplantation cyclophosphamide. Study results and limitations: TRB overlap between skin or GI tissue T cells and blood was limited.

Some clones are missing from TCRdb's copy, which holds only in-frame ones; the method was immunoSEQ multiplex PCR. The sample holds tens of thousands of clones; about 90% are singletons and the top ten take 12%. A marrow graft followed busulfan-fludarabine conditioning, with cyclophosphamide on days +3 and +4. Concerning this clone itself: Its target is not known.

Unmatched junction bases numbered 7, after V lost 4 bases and J lost 5 bases. The germline gives CDR1 SGHDT, CDR2 YYEEEE. CDR3 length equals 16 residues. This TCR was sampled from a female patient under 45 who received an allogeneic stem cell transplant from an unrelated donor, was CMV-positive, and had no GVHD. Some T cells here may be from the graft donor. Material: PBMCs, obtained after allogeneic stem cell transplant with posttransplant cyclophosphamide. The rearrangement links TRBV5-6 to TRBJ2-1, with 12 positions matching TRBD2. The CDR3: CASSLGLAGGHNEQFF. The CDR3 DNA reads as TGTGCCAGCAGCCTGGGGCTAGCGGGGGGGCACAATGAGCAGTTCTTC.